The rows below give T cell receptor beta chains drawn from one sample of a study of T cell responses to AZD1222 COVID-19 vaccine. The data were produced by immunoSEQ multiplex PCR, yet TCRdb's version contains in-frame clones alone and is incomplete. Of around 140,000 clones listed, 93% are singletons. The material sequenced was peripheral blood, taken after recovery from COVID-19. The receptor source for this set is an adult who had recovered from COVID-19. CDR3s include the opening cysteine and the closing phenylalanine or tryptophan. Each record gives: D gene, J gene, clone size, V gene, CDR3 DNA, CDR3 protein. D genes are given only for firm matches. A row's size may be missing; if present it is once, few, many or a size class.

. TRBJ1-1 . TRBV25-1 TGTGCCAGCAACCGAGCAGGGTGGGACACTGAAGCTTTCTTT CASNRAGWDTEAFF
TRBD1 TRBJ2-7 . TRBV6-1 TGTGCCAGCAGTGAAGGACAGGGGGCATCCTACGAGCAGTACTTC CASSEGQGASYEQYF
. TRBJ2-1 . TRBV15 TGTGCCACCAGCAGAGGACTATCTCCTGAGCAGTTCTTC CATSRGLSPEQFF
. TRBJ1-1 once TRBV2 TGTGCCAGCAAGGGCCCGGACACTGAAGCTTTCTTT CASKGPDTEAFF
. TRBJ2-7 . TRBV6-5 TGTGCCAGCAAGGGGGTTCGCGAGCAGTACTTC CASKGVREQYF
TRBD2 TRBJ2-1 . TRBV28 TGTGCCAGCAGTTCCGCTCCGGGACTAGCGGCCAATGAGCAGTTCTTC CASSSAPGLAANEQFF
. TRBJ1-1 . TRBV5-5 TGTGCCAGCAGCCCAGGACCTGCGAGGACTGAAGCTTTCTTT CASSPGPARTEAFF
. TRBJ2-5 . TRBV9 TGTGCCAGTGCGGGTAGCCGGGAGACCCAGTACTTC CASAGSRETQYF
TRBD2 TRBJ2-5 . TRBV27 TGTGCCAGCAGGTGGGGGGGTGAAGAGACCCAGTACTTC CASRWGGEETQYF
. TRBJ1-5 . TRBV19 TGTGCCAGTAAGGAAGTGGGTCCTAGCAATCAGCCCCAGCATTTT CASKEVGPSNQPQHF
. TRBJ1-5 . TRBV6-1 TGTGCCAGCAGTGACGAGTGGAGGCCAGAGGGTCAGCCCCAGCATTTT CASSDEWRPEGQPQHF
TRBD2 TRBJ2-5 . TRBV15 TGTGCCACCAGCAGAGTGACTAGCGGGAAAGAGACCCAGTACTTC CATSRVTSGKETQYF
. TRBJ2-2 . TRBV25-1 TGTGCCAGCAGTCCTCGGGGGGCAGGGAACACCGGGGAGCTGTTTTTT CASSPRGAGNTGELFF
. TRBJ1-4 once TRBV29-1 TGCAGCGTTCGGAACAGGGAAGAGGATGATGAAAAACTGTTTTTT CSVRNREEDDEKLFF
. TRBJ2-1 . TRBV19 TGTGCCAGTGGGGTCTACAATGAGCAGTTCTTC CASGVYNEQFF
TRBD1 TRBJ2-7 . TRBV6-5 TGTGCCAGCCAGGGACAGGTGACCTACGAGCAGTACTTC CASQGQVTYEQYF
. TRBJ2-7 . TRBV28 TGTGCCAGCGGGCTACTAGTCTACGAGCAGTACTTC CASGLLVYEQYF
. TRBJ2-3 . TRBV27 TGTGCCAGCAGGAAATTCTGGACAGATACGCAGTATTTT CASRKFWTDTQYF
. TRBJ2-3 . TRBV18 TGTGCCAGCTCACAATACAGCGCAGGGGGCACAGATACGCAGTATTTT CASSQYSAGGTDTQYF
. TRBJ2-7 once TRBV6-5 TGTGCCAGCAGTTACCATGACGGCAATGCCTACGAGCAGTACTTC CASSYHDGNAYEQYF
. TRBJ2-7 . TRBV3-1/TRBV3-2 TGTGCCAGCAGCCAAGCCAAGGGATCGGGGAGCGAGCAGTACTTC CASSQAKGSGSEQYF
. TRBJ2-6 . TRBV19 TGTGCCAGTAGTATGATCTCTGGGGCCAACGTCCTGACTTTC CASSMISGANVLTF
. TRBJ1-4 . TRBV18 TGTGCCAGCTCTCCCCGAAGCAGCAGTCTAAATGAAAAACTGTTTTTT CASSPRSSSLNEKLFF
. TRBJ1-2 . TRBV6-5 TGTGCCAGCAGCCCGGACAGCTATGGCTACACCTTC CASSPDSYGYTF
. TRBJ1-1 . TRBV7-3 TGTGCCAGCAGCCCCTCCCGGGGCCTTGAAGCTTTCTTT CASSPSRGLEAFF
. TRBJ1-1 . TRBV11-2 TGTGCCAGCAGCCCCAGGACATTTACTGAAGCTTTCTTT CASSPRTFTEAFF
. TRBJ1-1 . TRBV7-9 TGTGCCAGCAGCGAAACAGAGACAATGAACACTGAAGCTTTCTTT CASSETETMNTEAFF
TRBD1 TRBJ1-2 . TRBV5-1 TGCGCCAGCAGCGTGGACAGGAGCTATGGCTACACCTTC CASSVDRSYGYTF
. TRBJ1-5 . TRBV29-1 TGCAGCGTCTCTTCGAACAATCAGCCCCAGCATTTT CSVSSNNQPQHF
TRBD1 TRBJ1-2 . TRBV4-1 TGCGCCAGCAGCCACCTCGACAGGGGGCGAGGCTACACCTTC CASSHLDRGRGYTF
TRBD1 TRBJ2-3 . TRBV24-1 TGTGCCACCAGTGTGAACAGGGGGCAACCAGATACGCAGTATTTT CATSVNRGQPDTQYF
. TRBJ2-1 once TRBV29-1 TGCAGCGTTGAAAGGGAGTTCCCGTACAATGAGCAGTTCTTC CSVEREFPYNEQFF
TRBD2 TRBJ2-5 . TRBV5-4 TGTGCCAGCAGCCGGGTGGCGGGAGGAGAGACCCAGTACTTC CASSRVAGGETQYF
. TRBJ2-7 . TRBV28 TGTGCCAGCAGTTTACTAGGGCCTGGGGAGCAGTACTTC CASSLLGPGEQYF
. TRBJ1-2 . TRBV28 TGTGCCAGCAGTTTAGTCGGGCTGGGCTACACCTTC CASSLVGLGYTF
. TRBJ1-1 . TRBV9 TGTGCCAGCAGCGTAGTCAGGGTACAGAACACTGAAGCTTTCTTT CASSVVRVQNTEAFF